This record concerns one T cell receptor beta chain sequence. Its specificity is not known. This sample is drawn from a study of T cell clusters in autoimmune cytopenias. Study in general: TRB sequencing had a median about 50,000 reads and about 2,500 distinct clonotypes per sample. Study-wide findings and caveats: TRB repertoire shifts in secondary cytopenia and chronic lymphocytic leukemia mostly reflected lymphoma, not autoimmunity.

TRB was amplified by touch-down multiplex PCR, primer pools A and B combined. TCRdb processed the multiplex PCR reads again and assigns one entry to each CDR3 protein, with no DNA. This sample contains nearly 4,500 distinct CDR3 sequences. TRB amplification used approximately 0.25 ug of peripheral blood genomic DNA. Sequenced material: peripheral blood. The receptor comes from a human donor with an autoimmune cytopenia or autoimmune hepatitis (not recorded which).

Here the CDR3 reads CASSLGLSGTSAQETQYF. The rearrangement joins TRBV5-5 to TRBJ2-5; the TCRdb D gene call, TRBD2, has no DNA to confirm it. Germline assignment: CDR1 SGHKS and CDR2 YYEKEE (reference sequence). The CDR3 is 18 amino acids.